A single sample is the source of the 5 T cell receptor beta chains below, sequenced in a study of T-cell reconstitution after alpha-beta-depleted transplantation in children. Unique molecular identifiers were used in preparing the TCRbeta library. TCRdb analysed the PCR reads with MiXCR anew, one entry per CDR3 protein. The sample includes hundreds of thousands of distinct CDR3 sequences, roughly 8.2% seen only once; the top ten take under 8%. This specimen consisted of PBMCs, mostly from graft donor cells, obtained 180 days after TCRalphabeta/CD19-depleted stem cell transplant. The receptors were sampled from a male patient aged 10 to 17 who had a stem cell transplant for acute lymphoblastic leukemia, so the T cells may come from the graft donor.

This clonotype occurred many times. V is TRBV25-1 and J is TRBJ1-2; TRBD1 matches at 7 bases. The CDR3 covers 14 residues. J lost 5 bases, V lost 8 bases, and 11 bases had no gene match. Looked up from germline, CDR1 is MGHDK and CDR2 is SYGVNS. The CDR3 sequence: CASEGGTESYGYTF. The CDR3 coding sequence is TGTGCCAGCGAGGGGGGGACAGAGTCTTATGGCTACACCTTC.

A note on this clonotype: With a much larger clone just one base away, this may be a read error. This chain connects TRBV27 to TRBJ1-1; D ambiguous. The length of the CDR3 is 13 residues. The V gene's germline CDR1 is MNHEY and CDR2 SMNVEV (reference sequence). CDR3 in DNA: TGTGCCAGCAGTTGGCAGTCATCCACTGAAGCTTCCTTT. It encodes CASSWQSSTEASF.

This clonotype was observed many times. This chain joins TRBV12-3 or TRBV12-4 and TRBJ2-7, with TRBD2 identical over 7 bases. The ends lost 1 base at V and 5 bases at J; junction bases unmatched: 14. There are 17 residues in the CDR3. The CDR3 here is CASSLGRGLGLRNEQYF. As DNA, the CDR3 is TGTGCCAGCAGTTTAGGCCGCGGACTAGGACTGAGGAACGAGCAGTACTTC.

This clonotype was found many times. The CDR3 region is CASSLAVLYEQYF. In DNA form, the CDR3 reads TGCGCCAGCAGCTTGGCCGTGCTTTACGAGCAGTACTTC. The V call is TRBV5-1, the J call TRBJ2-7; the D is unclear. Trimming cost V 0 bases and J 4 bases, with 8 bases left between them. In germline, CDR1 is SGHRS, CDR2 YFSETQ. The CDR3 is 13 residues long.

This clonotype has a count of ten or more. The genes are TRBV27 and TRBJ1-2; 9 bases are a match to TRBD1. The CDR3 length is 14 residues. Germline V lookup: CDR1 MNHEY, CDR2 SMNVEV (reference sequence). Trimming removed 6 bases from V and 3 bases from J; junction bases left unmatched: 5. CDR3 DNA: TGTGCCAGCAGCCCGACAGGGGGGTACTATGGCTACACCTTC. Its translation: CASSPTGGYYGYTF.